Listed below are T cell receptor beta chains from one sample, sequenced in a study of multiple sclerosis patients with progressive multifocal leukoencephalopathy. Only in-frame clones appear in the TCRdb table, and some are missing; sequencing was by immunoSEQ multiplex PCR. The repertoire holds around 25,000 clones, with 75% to 95% as singletons. Sequencing was performed on PBMCs, taken from a patient treated with natalizumab. The receptor source for this set is a man in his thirties or forties with multiple sclerosis. Both conserved end residues are part of each CDR3. A D gene is named only where the DNA matches it firmly. Expanded clones get a size class; other rows say once, few or many, or leave the size out.

V gene	J gene	clone size	D gene	CDR3 DNA	CDR3 protein
TRBV19	TRBJ1-3	.	.	TGTGCCAGTAGCAAATTATCAGGGCACTCTGGAAACACCATATATTTT	CASSKLSGHSGNTIYF
TRBV9	TRBJ2-2	.	TRBD1	TGTGCCAGCAGCGTTGGGACAGGGGGTAACACCGGGGAGCTGTTTTTT	CASSVGTGGNTGELFF
TRBV20-1	TRBJ2-1	once	.	TGCAGTGCCCCGAGGCGCGTTGAGCAGTTCTTC	CSAPRRVEQFF
TRBV19	TRBJ2-1	.	.	TGTGCCAGTAGTAAGTGGGACACCACCTACAATGAGCAGTTCTTC	CASSKWDTTYNEQFF
TRBV6-1	TRBJ2-7	.	TRBD1	TGTGCCAGCAGAGGGGACAGAACCTACGAGCAGTACTTC	CASRGDRTYEQYF
TRBV19	TRBJ2-7	.	.	TGTGCCAGTAGTATAGATTGGCAGGGGACCTACGAGCAGTACTTC	CASSIDWQGTYEQYF
TRBV7-2	TRBJ1-2	.	.	TGTGCCAGCAGCTTACAGGTGGTTAACTATGGCTACACCTTC	CASSLQVVNYGYTF
TRBV19	TRBJ2-7	.	.	TGTGCCAGTAGTATCTCTAGCGCATCCTACGAGCAGTACTTC	CASSISSASYEQYF
TRBV27	TRBJ1-5	.	TRBD1	TGTGCCAGCCGGGCAGGGTCACAGGGGGGTAATCAGCCCCAGCATTTT	CASRAGSQGGNQPQHF
TRBV2	TRBJ1-1	.	.	TGTGCCACTCTACGGGGGAGGAGCACTGAAGCTTTCTTT	CATLRGRSTEAFF
TRBV25-1	TRBJ2-5	few	TRBD2	TGTGCCAGCAGTGTAAACACCAGGCTAGCGGGAGGTGCAGAGACCCAGTACTTC	CASSVNTRLAGGAETQYF
TRBV9	TRBJ1-1	.	.	TGTGCCAGCAGCGCAATGGGGGGGACCCCAGGACGGGCTCTCTTT	CASSAMGGTPGRALF
TRBV5-1	TRBJ2-5	.	TRBD2	TGCGCCAGCAGCTTGGGTCTAGCGGGAGAGAGCCAAGAGACCCAGTACTTC	CASSLGLAGESQETQYF
TRBV11-2	TRBJ2-7	.	.	TGTGCCAGCAGCGGATCCAAGGCGCAGTACTTC	CASSGSKAQYF
TRBV11-3	TRBJ2-6	.	.	TGTGCCAGCAGCTTAAAACGGGCCTATTTCTCTGGGGCCAACGTCCTGACTTTC	CASSLKRAYFSGANVLTF
TRBV7-8	TRBJ2-7	.	.	TGTGCCAGCAGCTTTAGCTCCTACGAGCAGTACTTC	CASSFSSYEQYF
TRBV18	TRBJ2-1	.	TRBD2	TGTGCCAGCTCATTCACTCCCGGGACTAGCGACTCCTACAATGAGCAGTTCTTC	CASSFTPGTSDSYNEQFF
TRBV19	TRBJ2-5	.	TRBD1	TGTGCCAGTAGTCCCCGGACAGGGTTGTACCAAGAGACCCAGTACTTC	CASSPRTGLYQETQYF